The 32 T cell receptor beta chains below were found in one sample sequenced in a study of Tregs in tolerant kidney transplant recipients (dated by TCRdb to 2018 to 2020). Library preparation used the immunoSEQ multiplex PCR assay. The immuneACCESS repertoire file appears here via TCRdb, limited to in-frame rearrangements. These files lack a portion of the clones; in checked studies, under half of the deficit traces to unresolved V genes, and the cause of the others is not known. The sample table shows approximately 98,000 clones, and around 91% are seen once. The ten largest clones capture roughly 0.35% of the sample. The time point label, as the study defines it: blood sample drawn before combined kidney and bone marrow transplant. The starting material was CD4+ T cells from blood, obtained before the transplant. These receptors were obtained from a human donor who received a combined kidney and bone marrow transplant.

The DNA for the CDR3 is TGCAGTGCTAGTGCTGGGACAGAACAGTTCTTC. Its translation: CSASAGTEQFF. The chain recombines TRBV20-1 with TRBJ2-1; TRBD1 aligns across 7 bases. Germline V gives CDR1 DFQATT, CDR2 SNEGSKA (reference sequence). The CDR3 spans 11 residues. V lost 3 bases, J lost 13 bases, and 6 bases stayed unmatched.

The chain uses TRBV6-5 and TRBJ1-3; TRBD1 is a possible D gene (6 bases). The CDR3 consists of 14 residues. Germline CDR1 and CDR2: MNHEY and SVGAGI. The ends were cut back, 5 bases at V and 11 bases at J, with 19 bases in the middle. The CDR3: CASSPPGGGGAIYF. CDR3 bases: TGTGCCAGCAGTCCCCCTGGAGGGGGGGGCGCCATATATTTT.

This chain links TRBV9 with TRBJ1-4; unclear D gene. The CDR3 has 14 residues. The V gene lost 0 bases and the J gene lost 5 bases, with 8 bases spanning the gap. Germline CDR1 SGDLS, CDR2 YYNGEE. CDR3 sequence (DNA): TGTGCCAGCAGCGTAGGGCAGGTGAATGAAAAACTGTTTTTT. Its protein is CASSVGQVNEKLFF.

The chain couples TRBV28 to TRBJ2-4; TRBD1 agrees at 10 bases. From germline, CDR1 is MDHEN and CDR2 SYDVKM. The V segment lost 4 bases and the J segment 5 bases; nucleotides outside the gene matches: 5. The CDR3 extends over 15 amino acids. The CDR3 region is CASSYHGTGENIQYF. Written as DNA, the CDR3 is TGTGCCAGCAGTTACCACGGGACAGGGGAAAACATTCAGTACTTC.

The chain carries TRBV28 and TRBJ2-7, with D maybe TRBD2 (5 bases). The CDR3 runs to 12 residues. V was shortened by 10 bases and J by 6 bases, with 16 bases between the two germline ends. Germline CDR1 reads MDHEN; CDR2 reads SYDVKM. The CDR3 protein is CATGLAGREQYF. CDR3 sequence (DNA): TGTGCCACCGGACTTGCAGGTCGCGAGCAGTACTTC.

This chain links TRBV5-1 with TRBJ1-1; D is possibly TRBD1 (6 bases). The germline CDR1 and CDR2 sequences are SGHRS and YFSETQ. Trimming took off 3 bases at V and 0 bases at J, with 12 bases between the two ends. CDR3 length: 15 amino acids. The CDR3 is CASSSVDRLNTEAFF. The CDR3 DNA is TGCGCCAGCAGCTCGGTGGACAGATTGAACACTGAAGCTTTCTTT.

The chain uses TRBV2 and TRBJ2-7, with TRBD2 as a possible D gene (5 bases). Germline values: CDR1 SNHLY, CDR2 FYNNEI. CDR3 size: 14 residues. The germline V and J ends were trimmed by 5 bases and 4 bases, with 15 bases remaining between them. As DNA, the CDR3 is TGTGCCAGCAGTTACCAAGAGGGTGGGTACGAGCAGTACTTC. It encodes CASSYQEGGYEQYF. Combining the CDR3 with reference TRBV2 and TRBJ2-7 gives the whole variable domain EPEVTQTPSHQVTQMGQEVILRCVPISNHLYFYWYRQILGQKVEFLVSFYNNEISEKSEIFDDQFSVERPDGSNFTLKIRSTKLEDSAMYFCASSYQEGGYEQYFGPGTRLTVT.

The chain combines TRBV30 with TRBJ2-2, with a tentative D call TRBD1 (5 bases). V lost 5 bases and J lost 1, with 14 bases in between. The CDR3 covers 15 residues. CDR1 and CDR2 from the germline V gene are GTSNPN and SVGIG (reference sequence). Here the CDR3 DNA reads TGTGCCTGGGGGGCAAGGGGCGGGAACACCGGGGAGCTGTTTTTT. Encoded protein: CAWGARGGNTGELFF.

The chain joins TRBV5-6 to TRBJ2-4; 7 nucleotides match TRBD1. This CDR3 region has 19 residues. The V gene's germline CDR1 is SGHDT and CDR2 YYEEEE. The V segment lost 0 bases and the J segment 0 bases; nucleotides outside the gene matches: 12. This chain's CDR3 is CASSLASVGGSLAKNIQYF. CDR3 nucleotide sequence: TGTGCCAGCAGCTTGGCCTCGGTAGGGGGCTCCCTAGCCAAAAACATTCAGTACTTC.

The chain employs TRBV5-5 and TRBJ2-2, with 8 positions matching TRBD2. The length of the CDR3 is 16 residues. In germline, CDR1 is SGHKS, CDR2 YYEKEE (reference sequence). V lost 1 base to trimming and J lost 5 bases; unmatched junction nucleotides: 7. CDR3 coding DNA: TGTGCCAGCAGCTTGTCCGGGGGGGCCTGGACCGGGGAGCTGTTTTTT. It is translated as CASSLSGGAWTGELFF.

The rearrangement links TRBV11-3 to TRBJ2-2, with TRBD1 matching over 11 bases. Germline CDR1 and CDR2: SGHNT and YENEEA. J was trimmed by 6 bases and V by 4 bases; bases with no gene match: 7. The CDR3 is made up of 16 amino acids. The CDR3 protein is CASSWGQGEGSGELFF. The CDR3 DNA follows: TGTGCCAGCAGCTGGGGACAGGGGGAAGGCTCCGGGGAGCTGTTTTTT.

The chain recombines TRBV9 with TRBJ2-1; 8 positions match TRBD2. CDR1 and CDR2 from the germline V gene are SGDLS and YYNGEE. V was clipped by 3 bases and J by 4 bases; unmatched bases: 6. This CDR3 region has 15 residues. The CDR3 is CASSAGTRAYNEQFF. The CDR3 DNA is TGTGCCAGCAGCGCGGGGACTAGGGCTTACAATGAGCAGTTCTTC.

The gene calls are TRBV18 and TRBJ2-3; 8 bases match TRBD2. J was trimmed by 2 bases and V by 0 bases; bases with no gene match: 4. Germline CDR1 KGHSH, CDR2 LQKENI. This CDR3 is 16 amino acids long. The CDR3 reads CASSPPVGGATDTQYF. CDR3 coding DNA: TGTGCCAGCTCACCACCGGTCGGGGGGGCCACAGATACGCAGTATTTT.

In its sample, this clone was seen once. The chain has TRBV18 and TRBJ1-1; TRBD1 matches 11 bases. Trimming removed 3 bases from V and 4 bases from J; junction bases left unmatched: 4. This CDR3 has 15 residues. Germline assignment: CDR1 KGHSH and CDR2 LQKENI. The CDR3 region has the DNA TGTGCCAGCTCACCGGCCGGGACAGGGGGCACTGAAGCTTTCTTT. Translation gives CASSPAGTGGTEAFF.

This chain links TRBV15 with TRBJ2-5; maybe TRBD2 (5 bases). V was pared by 0 bases and J by 5 bases, with 16 bases between. Germline V gene lookup returns CDR1 LNHNV and CDR2 YYDKDF (reference sequence). This CDR3 is built from 16 residues. The CDR3 loop is CATSRDSERTRETQYF. CDR3 coding DNA: TGTGCCACCAGCAGAGATTCGGAACGGACTCGGGAGACCCAGTACTTC.

CDR3 bases: TGTGCCAGCAGCTTAGTAGGGAGAAGCGGGGGGGCCACAGATACGCAGTATTTT. Its translation: CASSLVGRSGGATDTQYF. This sequence joins TRBV7-6 and TRBJ2-3; the match to TRBD2 covers 10 bases. The CDR3 has 18 residues. Germline-derived CDR1 and CDR2 are SGHVS and FNYEAQ. Germline trimming cut 1 base from V and 2 bases from J; bases unmatched to any gene: 9. The full variable domain, completed using reference TRBV7-6 and TRBJ2-3, is GAGVSQSPRYKVTKRGQDVALRCDPISGHVSLYWYRQALGQGPEFLTYFNYEAQQDKSGLPNDRFSAERPEGSISTLTIQRTEQRDSAMYRCASSLVGRSGGATDTQYFGPGTRLTVL.

This chain joins TRBV6-1 and TRBJ1-2, with D tentatively TRBD1 (6 bases). CDR1 MNHNS and CDR2 SASEGT come from the germline V gene. The CDR3 sequence is 14 residues long. V lost 0 bases and J lost 4, with 9 bases in between. CDR3 coding DNA: TGTGCCAGCAGTGAAGCCTGGACAGCCTATGGCTACACCTTC. Its protein is CASSEAWTAYGYTF.

The gene calls are TRBV2 and TRBJ1-4, with D unclear. Trimming took 9 bases from V and 7 from J, leaving 12 bases between them. Germline CDR1 and CDR2: SNHLY and FYNNEI. The CDR3 is 12 residues long. DNA of the CDR3: TGTGCCAGTACCGGGTCGGTTGAAAAACTGTTTTTT. It is translated as CASTGSVEKLFF.

The CDR3 coding sequence is TGTGCCAGCAGCTTAGCCGGGATGGACTATGGCTACACCTTC. This sequence encodes CASSLAGMDYGYTF. This chain links TRBV7-8 with TRBJ1-2; D is undetermined. Germline CDR1 and CDR2: SGHVS and FQNEAQ. The V gene lost 0 bases and the J gene lost 3 bases, with 8 bases spanning the gap. The CDR3 contains 14 residues.

The J gene is TRBJ1-5, the V gene TRBV6-5, with D hard to call. CDR3 length: 15 amino acids. The germline CDR1 and CDR2 sequences are MNHEY and SVGAGI. Trimming stripped 0 bases from V and 0 bases from J, with 6 bases between. CDR3 DNA: TGTGCCAGCAGTTACTCATTAAATAGCAATCAGCCCCAGCATTTT. This encodes CASSYSLNSNQPQHF.

The J gene is TRBJ2-5, the V gene TRBV5-3; 10 bases align to TRBD1. TRBV5-3 is noted as an ORF with a role that remains uncertain. Unmatched junction bases numbered 9, after V lost 5 bases and J lost 2 bases. The CDR3 contains 16 residues. DNA for the CDR3: TGTGCCAGAAGTCCGGGACAGGGGCCAAGACAAGAGACCCAGTACTTC. As protein: CARSPGQGPRQETQYF.

The chain combines TRBV7-2 with TRBJ1-1; 8 bases agree with TRBD1. The V gene's germline CDR1 is SGHTA and CDR2 FQGNSA. CDR3 length: 16 amino acids. V dropped 6 bases and J dropped 3; count of bases not matched to a gene: 12. The CDR3: CASSTRTGLIYTEAFF. As DNA, the CDR3 is TGTGCCAGCAGTACTAGGACAGGGCTTATTTACACTGAAGCTTTCTTT.

The chain couples TRBV19 to TRBJ2-5, with D tentatively TRBD1 (6 bases). V was clipped by 5 bases and J by 0 bases, with 13 bases between them. There are 15 residues in the CDR3. Germline lookup yields CDR1 LNHDA and CDR2 SQIVND (reference sequence). CDR3 region: CASSPTDRNQETQYF. CDR3 sequence (DNA): TGTGCCAGTAGTCCTACGGACAGAAACCAAGAGACCCAGTACTTC.

This clone appeared a few times. V and J are TRBV23-1 and TRBJ2-7; no firm D call. TRBV23-1 is assigned to the ORF class and has an uncertain function. The CDR3 spans 9 residues. Trimming took off 9 bases at V and 3 bases at J, with 3 bases between the two ends. Here the CDR3 DNA reads TGCGCCAGGCGCTACGAGCAGTACTTC. Its protein product is CARRYEQYF.

The chain is built from TRBV7-2 and TRBJ1-5; 10 nucleotides match TRBD1. Germline CDR1 and CDR2: SGHTA and FQGNSA. The CDR3 contains 15 residues. Germline trimming cut 5 bases from V and 7 bases from J; bases unmatched to any gene: 8. CDR3 amino acids: CASSIDRGPGQPQHF. The CDR3 DNA follows: TGTGCCAGCAGCATCGACAGGGGGCCAGGGCAGCCCCAGCATTTT.

The chain links TRBV28 to TRBJ2-1; TRBD2 is a possible D gene (6 bases). Germline loops: CDR1 MDHEN, CDR2 SYDVKM. V lost 6 bases and J lost 6, with 18 bases in between. The CDR3 has 15 amino acids. CDR3 amino acids: CASSPSGSRINEQFF. CDR3 DNA sequence: TGTGCCAGCAGCCCCTCCGGGAGTAGAATCAATGAGCAGTTCTTC. Drawing the rest from reference TRBV28 and TRBJ2-1, the complete variable domain is DVKVTQSSRYLVKRTGEKVFLECVQDMDHENMFWYRQDPGLGLRLIYFSYDVKMKEKGDIPEGYSVSREKKERFSLILESASTNQTSMYLCASSPSGSRINEQFFGPGTRLTVL.

The chain carries TRBV6-1 and TRBJ1-2, with D perhaps matching TRBD1 (5 bases). The CDR3 length is 13 residues. In germline, CDR1 is MNHNS, CDR2 SASEGT. Deletions cut 7 bases from V and 4 bases from J, with 13 bases between. CDR3 DNA: TGTGCCAGCACGGTGCAGGGAAGCTATGGCTACACCTTC. Amino acid sequence: CASTVQGSYGYTF.

This clone was observed a few times. The CDR3: CASTRGSNTEAFF. CDR3 DNA sequence: TGTGCCAGCACGAGGGGGTCGAACACTGAAGCTTTCTTT. The chain recombines TRBV6-1 with TRBJ1-1; weak D call: TRBD1 (6 bases). This CDR3 has 13 residues. Trimming stripped 7 bases from V and 1 base from J, with 10 bases between. In germline, CDR1 is MNHNS, CDR2 SASEGT.

This clone was counted a single time. The chain carries TRBV30 and TRBJ2-1, with D maybe TRBD2 (5 bases). The CDR3 covers 14 residues. The V end lost 4 bases, the J end lost 6 bases, and 16 bases lay between the germline ends. Germline V lookup: CDR1 GTSNPN, CDR2 SVGIG (reference sequence). The CDR3 DNA reads as TGTGCCTGGAACAGAGGACTCGTTTCCAATGAGCAGTTCTTC. Amino acids: CAWNRGLVSNEQFF.

This rearrangement joins TRBV5-1 to TRBJ2-3; 8 nucleotides agree with TRBD2. Germline CDR1 and CDR2: SGHRS and YFSETQ. V gave up 6 bases and J gave up 0 bases; unmatched junction bases: 3. The CDR3 runs 14 residues. In nucleotides, the CDR3 is TGCGCCAGCAATCCGGGGGGGAGCACAGATACGCAGTATTTT. Translation: CASNPGGSTDTQYF. The variable domain in full, completed from reference TRBV5-1 and TRBJ2-3, reads KAGVTQTPRYLIKTRGQQVTLSCSPISGHRSVSWYQQTPGQGLQFLFEYFSETQRNKGNFPGRFSGRQFSNSRSEMNVSTLELGDSALYLCASNPGGSTDTQYFGPGTRLTVL.

The gene calls are TRBV7-9 and TRBJ1-5, with 9 bases that match TRBD1. This CDR3 has 13 amino acids. Germline V lookup: CDR1 SEHNR, CDR2 FQNEAQ (reference sequence). The trim removed 8 bases at V and 5 bases at J, leaving 4 bases unmatched. CDR3 sequence reads: CASGTGNHQPQHF. CDR3 sequence (DNA): TGTGCCAGCGGGACAGGGAATCATCAGCCCCAGCATTTT.

This sequence joins TRBV28 and TRBJ1-4; 8 nucleotides line up with TRBD1. Germline CDR1 and CDR2: MDHEN and SYDVKM. V gave up 4 bases and J gave up 6 bases; unmatched junction bases: 1. The CDR3 has 13 residues. CDR3 in amino acids: CASSSTGDEKLFF. The CDR3 DNA follows: TGTGCCAGCAGTTCGACAGGGGATGAAAAACTGTTTTTT.